The clone carrying this TCR beta chain occurred many times. RNA transcripts yielded amplified TCR beta CDR3 regions. The primer set for the first-round RT-PCR of the TCR CDR3 was HTBI. TCRdb reprocessed the multiplex PCR reads via MiXCR and lists one record per CDR3 protein. The sample comprises 300,000 to 400,000 distinct CDR3 sequences, under 20% of which are singletons, and 40% rests with the top ten. The sample belongs to a study of T cells in Graves' hyperthyroidism and ophthalmopathy. This CDR3 has 18 amino acids. The germline CDR1 and CDR2 sequences are MNHEY and SVGEGT. V lost 5 bases to trimming and J lost 4 bases, with 26 bases between them. PBMCs were derived from 9.5 to 10 ml fresh peripheral blood.

The chain combines TRBV6-2 or TRBV6-3 with TRBJ1-2; D is possibly TRBD1 (5 bases). The sample was blood. The TCR sequence derives from a man aged 18 to 30 with Graves' ophthalmopathy. CDR3 loop: CASSTWSPWGRTFYGYTF. The CDR3 DNA sequence: TGTGCCAGCAGTACATGGAGTCCCTGGGGCAGAACCTTCTATGGCTACACCTTC.